This T cell receptor beta chain was observed in a study of shared clonotypes between healthy human individuals. The CDR3 spans 14 residues. V gave up 3 bases and J gave up 8 bases, with 16 bases separating them. The germline V gene encodes CDR1 GTSNPN and CDR2 SVGIG (reference sequence). Positive CCR7 selection of CD45RO-negative cells yielded the naive CD8 cells, and terminally differentiated effector memory CD45RA+ cells were excluded. Only in-frame clones appear in the TCRdb table, and some are missing; sequencing was by immunoSEQ multiplex PCR. This table holds just over 2,000,000 clones, about 95% found once.

The clonotype was recovered from a man between 18 and 29 years old in good health. The sequenced material came from naive CD8+ T cells sorted from blood. The gene calls are TRBV30 and TRBJ2-2, with D maybe TRBD2 (6 bases). This CDR3 is CAWSVGSGAGELFF. CDR3 DNA: TGTGCCTGGAGCGTAGGATCGGGAGCTGGGGAGCTGTTTTTT. The full variable domain, in which reference TRBV30 and TRBJ2-2 provide the parts outside the CDR3, is SQTIHQWPATLVQPVGSPLSLECTVEGTSNPNLYWYRQAAGRGLQLLFYSVGIGQISSEVPQNLSASRPQDRQFILSSKKLLLSDSGFYLCAWSVGSGAGELFFGEGSRLTVL.